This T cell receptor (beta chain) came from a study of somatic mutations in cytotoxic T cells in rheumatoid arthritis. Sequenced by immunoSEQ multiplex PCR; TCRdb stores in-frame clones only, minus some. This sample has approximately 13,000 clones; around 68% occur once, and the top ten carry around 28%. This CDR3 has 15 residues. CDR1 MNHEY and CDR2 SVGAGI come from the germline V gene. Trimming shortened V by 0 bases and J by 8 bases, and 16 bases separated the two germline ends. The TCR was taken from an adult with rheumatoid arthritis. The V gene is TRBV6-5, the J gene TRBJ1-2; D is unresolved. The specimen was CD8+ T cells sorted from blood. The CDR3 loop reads CASSYSMHPAGGYTF. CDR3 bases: TGTGCCAGCAGTTACTCGATGCATCCCGCGGGAGGCTACACCTTC.